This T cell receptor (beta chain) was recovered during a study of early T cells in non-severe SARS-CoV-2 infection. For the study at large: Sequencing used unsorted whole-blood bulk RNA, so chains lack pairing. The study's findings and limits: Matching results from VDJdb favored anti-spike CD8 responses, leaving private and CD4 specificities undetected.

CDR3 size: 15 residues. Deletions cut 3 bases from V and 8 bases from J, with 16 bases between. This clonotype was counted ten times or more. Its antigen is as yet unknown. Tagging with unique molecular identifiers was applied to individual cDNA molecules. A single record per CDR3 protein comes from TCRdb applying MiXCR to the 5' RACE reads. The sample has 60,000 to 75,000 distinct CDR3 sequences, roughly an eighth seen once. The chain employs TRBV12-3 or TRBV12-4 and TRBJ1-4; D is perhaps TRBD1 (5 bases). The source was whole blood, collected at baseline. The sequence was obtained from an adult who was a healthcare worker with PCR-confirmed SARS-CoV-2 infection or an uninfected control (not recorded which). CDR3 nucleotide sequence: TGTGCCAGCAGTTTTGAGGGGCTGCCACGCGAAAAACTGTTTTTT. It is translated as CASSFEGLPREKLFF.